The 13 T cell receptor beta chains below come from one sample, sequenced in a study of blood T cell repertoires in COVID-19. TCRdb's copy holds only in-frame clones and misses some; the assay was immunoSEQ multiplex PCR. The top ten hold 1.5% to 2% of the sample, which has about 200,000 clones, about nine tenths seen once. Sequenced input: peripheral blood. The receptors originated from a man between 18 and 35 years old with active or convalescent COVID-19.

The chain couples TRBV6-2 or TRBV6-3 to TRBJ1-4, with 8 bases identical to TRBD1. Germline-derived CDR1 and CDR2 are MNHEY and SVGEGT. Trimming took 2 bases from V and 4 from J; bases not matched to a gene: 3. CDR3 size: 15 residues. CDR3 in amino acids: CASSYATGVNEKLFF. CDR3 DNA sequence: TGTGCCAGCAGTTACGCGACAGGGGTTAATGAAAAACTGTTTTTT.

DNA of the CDR3: TGTGCTAGTGGTTTGGGACTGATAGCGGGAGTTGTTGGGGAGCTGTTTTTT. Amino acids: CASGLGLIAGVVGELFF. The chain employs TRBV12-5 and TRBJ2-2; 9 bases fit TRBD2. CDR3 length: 17 amino acids. V shed 1 base, J shed 8 bases, and the junction held 11 bases outside the gene matches. Germline CDR1 reads LGHNT; CDR2 reads FRNRAP.

The chain joins TRBV9 to TRBJ2-3, with 9 bases that match TRBD2. The length of the CDR3 is 16 residues. Germline V gene sequence: CDR1 SGDLS, CDR2 YYNGEE. V gave up 4 bases and J gave up 1 base; unmatched junction bases: 7. The DNA for the CDR3 is TGTGCCAGCAGCCCCGGGGTAGCGGGGGGCACAGATACGCAGTATTTT. It codes for CASSPGVAGGTDTQYF.

In DNA, the CDR3 is TGTGCCAGCAGTTTTGGGGAGAGCGGGAGTCGTGAGCAGTTCTTC. Translating it yields CASSFGESGSREQFF. The V call is TRBV6-5, the J call TRBJ2-1, with TRBD2 matching over 8 bases. Germline V gene lookup returns CDR1 MNHEY and CDR2 SVGAGI. V was clipped by 4 bases and J by 9 bases; unmatched bases: 11. CDR3 length: 15 amino acids.

The CDR3 region has the DNA TGCGCCAGCAGCTCCCTACAGGACACCGGGGAGCTGTTTTTT. This gives the protein CASSSLQDTGELFF. The rearrangement uses TRBV5-1 and TRBJ2-2; D might be TRBD1 (5 bases). The CDR3 has 14 amino acids. The germline CDR1 and CDR2 sequences are SGHRS and YFSETQ. With 3 bases removed from V and 3 bases from J, the gap between germline ends came to 9 bases.

The chain uses TRBV10-1 and TRBJ2-3; maybe TRBD2 (5 bases). Germline loops: CDR1 WNHNN, CDR2 SYGVQD (reference sequence). There are 13 residues in the CDR3. V was cut by 2 bases and J by 6 bases, with 9 bases left in between. The DNA for the CDR3 is TGCGCCAGCAGTGAGGGTAGCGTTGATACGCAGTATTTT. Translated: CASSEGSVDTQYF.

The CDR3 bases are TGCGCCAGCAGCCTGGACGGCAGGGATTGGGAGACCCAGTACTTC. Amino acids: CASSLDGRDWETQYF. The chain is built from TRBV5-1 and TRBJ2-5; a possible D gene is TRBD1 (5 bases). From germline, CDR1 is SGHRS and CDR2 YFSETQ. The ends were cut back, 4 bases at V and 5 bases at J, with 18 bases in the middle. CDR3 length: 15 amino acids.

This clone appeared once. The chain combines TRBV27 with TRBJ2-7; 7 nucleotides agree with TRBD2. CDR1 MNHEY and CDR2 SMNVEV come from the germline V gene (reference sequence). This CDR3 has 14 amino acids. V lost 3 bases and J lost 3; bases outside the gene matches: 5. CDR3 loop: CASSFTGGDYEQYF. The CDR3, as DNA: TGTGCCAGCAGTTTCACGGGAGGAGACTACGAGCAGTACTTC.

The J gene is TRBJ1-4, the V gene TRBV5-1; TRBD1 is a possible D gene (5 bases). This CDR3 contains 16 residues. The V end was cut by 2 bases, the J end by 7 bases, with 18 bases between. Per the germline V gene, CDR1 is SGHRS and CDR2 is YFSETQ. CDR3 nucleotide sequence: TGCGCCAGCAGCTTCTCGGGAGGGCAGGGCCGTGAAAAACTGTTTTTT. Amino acids: CASSFSGGQGREKLFF.

This chain joins TRBV3-1 (or the pseudogene TRBV3-2) and TRBJ1-2; D perhaps matches TRBD1 (6 bases). V lost 0 bases, J lost 0 bases, and 11 bases lay in between. In germline, CDR1 is LGHDT, CDR2 YNNKEL (reference sequence). The CDR3 covers 16 residues. The CDR3 loop is CASSQDLGTTNYGYTF. Written as DNA, the CDR3 is TGTGCCAGCAGCCAAGATCTGGGGACAACTAACTATGGCTACACCTTC.

The chain carries TRBV3-1 (or the pseudogene TRBV3-2) and TRBJ2-1; 10 nucleotides line up with TRBD2. J lost 3 bases, V lost 0 bases, and 5 bases had no gene match. There are 17 residues in the CDR3. Germline V gene data show CDR1 as LGHDT and CDR2 as YNNKEL (reference sequence). This CDR3 is CASSQDLLAGVYNEQFF. The CDR3 DNA follows: TGTGCCAGCAGCCAAGATCTTCTAGCGGGGGTCTACAATGAGCAGTTCTTC.

The V gene is TRBV18, the J gene TRBJ1-4; 7 nucleotides match TRBD1. CDR1 KGHSH and CDR2 LQKENI come from the germline V gene. With 5 bases clipped from V and 0 bases from J, the junction kept 3 bases outside the gene matches. This CDR3 has 15 amino acids. The CDR3 reads CASSGGTATNEKLFF. CDR3 nucleotide sequence: TGTGCCAGCTCAGGAGGGACAGCAACTAATGAAAAACTGTTTTTT.

The chain combines TRBV9 with TRBJ1-3, with TRBD1 as a possible D gene (6 bases). Trimming took 4 bases from V and 0 from J, leaving 11 bases between them. This CDR3 region has 15 residues. From germline, CDR1 is SGDLS and CDR2 YYNGEE. The CDR3, as DNA: TGTGCCAGCAGCCCTGGGACAAACTCTGGAAACACCATATATTTT. Translated: CASSPGTNSGNTIYF. The variable domain in full, with the rest retrieved from reference TRBV9 and TRBJ1-3, is DSGVTQTPKHLITATGQRVTLRCSPRSGDLSVYWYQQSLDQGLQFLIQYYNGEERAKGNILERFSAQQFPDLHSELNLSSLELGDSALYFCASSPGTNSGNTIYFGEGSWLTVV.